These 10 T cell receptor beta chains came from one sample sequenced in a study of T cell repertoires in cytomegalovirus infection. Each CDR3 protein gets one entry after TCRdb re-called the reads with MiXCR. The repertoire has about 310,000 distinct CDR3 sequences, approximately 25% of them found once; the top ten carry about an eighth. The antigens these receptors bind are not known. This sample comprised cultured PBMCs, obtained from culture after CMV antigen stimulation. The origin of the receptors is a human donor in good health (CMV status not recorded). Some clones in this sample may be carry-over from other donors' samples.

In this sample, this clonotype turned up many times. The gene calls are TRBV7-2 and TRBJ2-1; TRBD1 aligns across 8 bases. This CDR3 has 16 amino acids. V trimming: 5 bases; J trimming: 2 bases; junction bases outside the gene matches: 8. CDR1 and CDR2 (germline): SGHTA, FQGNSA. CDR3 nucleotide sequence: TGTGCCAGCAGCCGTCGGACAGGGTCGGCCTACAATGAGCAGTTCTTC. Translated, it gives CASSRRTGSAYNEQFF. The full variable domain, in which reference TRBV7-2 and TRBJ2-1 provide the parts outside the CDR3, is GAGVSQSPSNKVTEKGKDVELRCDPISGHTALYWYRQSLGQGLEFLIYFQGNSAPDKSGLPSDRFSAERTGGSVSTLTIQRTQQEDSAVYLCASSRRTGSAYNEQFFGPGTRLTVL.

The J gene is TRBJ2-1, the V gene TRBV20-1; TRBD2 matches at 11 bases. Trimming cost V 5 bases and J 3 bases; bases outside gene matches: 6. The length of the CDR3 is 15 residues. CDR1 is DFQATT and CDR2 is SNEGSKA in the germline V gene (reference sequence). CDR3 sequence: CSAHEGLAVYNEQFF. CDR3 sequence (DNA): TGCAGTGCTCATGAGGGACTAGCGGTCTACAATGAGCAGTTCTTC.

A few counts support this clonotype. The V and J genes are TRBV6-1 and TRBJ1-2; D gene uncertain. Germline V lookup: CDR1 MNHNS, CDR2 SASEGT. CDR3 length: 14 amino acids. V shed 0 bases and J shed 2 bases, with 7 bases lying between them. The CDR3, as DNA: TGTGCCAGCAGTGAAGCTGGACGGAACTATGGCTACACCTTC. Protein product: CASSEAGRNYGYTF.

This clonotype was seen many times. The V call is TRBV7-2, the J call TRBJ2-7; D call uncertain. Germline lookup yields CDR1 SGHTA and CDR2 FQGNSA. Deletions cut 4 bases from V and 6 bases from J, with 10 bases between. The CDR3 has 12 amino acids. The CDR3 sequence: CASSSDHTEQYF. The CDR3 DNA sequence: TGTGCCAGCAGCTCAGACCACACCGAGCAGTACTTC.

The genes are TRBV9 and TRBJ2-2, with 7 positions matching TRBD1. With V trimmed by 2 bases and J by 7 bases, 2 bases remained unmatched. Per the germline V gene, CDR1 is SGDLS and CDR2 is YYNGEE. The CDR3 runs 13 residues. As DNA, the CDR3 is TGTGCCAGCAGCGTTACAGGGGTCGGGGAGCTGTTTTTT. This gives the protein CASSVTGVGELFF. Full variable domain (outside the CDR3, taken from reference TRBV9 and TRBJ2-2): DSGVTQTPKHLITATGQRVTLRCSPRSGDLSVYWYQQSLDQGLQFLIQYYNGEERAKGNILERFSAQQFPDLHSELNLSSLELGDSALYFCASSVTGVGELFFGEGSRLTVL.

Only a few counts were recorded for this clonotype. The chain combines TRBV7-2 with TRBJ2-2; the D gene is possibly TRBD2 (5 bases). The length of the CDR3 is 14 residues. Germline loops: CDR1 SGHTA, CDR2 FQGNSA. Trimming took 7 bases from V and 4 from J, leaving 13 bases between them. As DNA, the CDR3 is TGTGCCAGCACCTACTGGGAGAGCACCGGGGAGCTGTTTTTT. Translating it yields CASTYWESTGELFF.

This clonotype was counted a single time. The rearrangement joins TRBV25-1 to TRBJ2-5, with a tentative D call TRBD2 (7 bases). The ends were cut back, 6 bases at V and 3 bases at J, with 17 bases in the middle. Germline V gives CDR1 MGHDK, CDR2 SYGVNS. There are 15 residues in the CDR3. In DNA, the CDR3 is TGTGCCAGCAGGGGAGGGGGGGCTTTTGAAGAGACCCAGTACTTC. Amino acids: CASRGGGAFEETQYF.

This chain uses TRBV5-1 with TRBJ1-6, with D unclear. Germline lookup yields CDR1 SGHRS and CDR2 YFSETQ. Trimming stripped 0 bases from V and 10 bases from J, with 17 bases between. The CDR3 is 16 amino acids. CDR3 loop: CASSLGSLREDSPLHF. Written as DNA, the CDR3 is TGCGCCAGCAGCTTGGGATCTTTGAGGGAAGACTCACCCCTCCACTTT. Supplemented by reference TRBV5-1 and TRBJ1-6, the full variable domain reads KAGVTQTPRYLIKTRGQQVTLSCSPISGHRSVSWYQQTPGQGLQFLFEYFSETQRNKGNFPGRFSGRQFSNSRSEMNVSTLELGDSALYLCASSLGSLREDSPLHFGNGTRLTVT.

V gene TRBV4-3 combines with J gene TRBJ2-1, with 9 bases fitting TRBD2. J gave up 7 bases and V 1 base, and 5 bases lay outside the gene matches. Germline values: CDR1 LGHNA, CDR2 YSLEER. The CDR3 runs 15 residues. CDR3 nucleotides: TGCGCCAGCAGCCAAGTTAGCGGGAGTTATAATGAGCAGTTCTTC. It codes for CASSQVSGSYNEQFF.

The table lists this clonotype with a few counts. The V gene is TRBV7-9, the J gene TRBJ2-3; possible D gene TRBD2, 6 bases. The CDR3 loop spans 15 amino acids. CDR1 and CDR2 (germline): SEHNR, FQNEAQ (reference sequence). V dropped 3 bases and J dropped 1 base, with 11 bases sitting between them. DNA for the CDR3: TGTGCCAGCAGCTTGGGGGGTAGTCGCACAGATACGCAGTATTTT. Protein sequence: CASSLGGSRTDTQYF.